Listed here are 10 T cell receptor beta chains from one sample, sequenced in a study of blood T cells in healthy people across ages. Together with a sample-barcoded 5' primer, a J-beta primer mix was included in a second PCR lasting roughly 6 to 12 cycles. Each CDR3 protein gets one entry after TCRdb re-called the 5' RACE reads with MiXCR. Altogether 700,000 to 950,000 distinct CDR3 sequences are present, about three fifths being singletons, with the ten largest covering 22%. Input material: blood. The receptors were gathered from a man aged 25-45 years in good health.

The chain is built from TRBV11-2 and TRBJ1-2; no clear D. Germline V gives CDR1 SGHAT, CDR2 FQNNGV. The CDR3 sequence is 12 residues long. Trimming took 5 bases from V and 5 from J, leaving 9 bases between them. CDR3 sequence reads: CASSREEYGYTF. DNA of the CDR3: TGTGCCAGCAGCCGCGAGGAGTATGGCTACACCTTC.

CDR3 DNA sequence: TGCAGTGCCCTAGACTATCAGCAGTACTTC. As protein: CSALDYQQYF. The chain links TRBV20-1 to TRBJ2-7; possible D gene TRBD2, 5 bases. V was shortened by 6 bases and J by 8 bases, with 11 bases between the two germline ends. Germline CDR1 is DFQATT and CDR2 is SNEGSKA (reference sequence). The CDR3 has 10 residues.

The gene calls are TRBV7-2 and TRBJ2-5; 8 nucleotides agree with TRBD2. V lost 1 base, J lost 4 bases, and 8 bases stayed unmatched. Per germline, CDR1 SGHTA and CDR2 FQGNSA. The CDR3 runs 16 residues. This CDR3 is CASSLGGTRPAETQYF. For the CDR3, the DNA is TGTGCCAGCAGCTTAGGGGGGACTAGGCCGGCAGAGACCCAGTACTTC.

This clonotype was recorded a few times. The chain joins TRBV20-1 to TRBJ1-2; possibly TRBD1 for D (5 bases). Between the trimmed V and J ends, which lost 0 bases and 4 bases, there was a span of 12 bases. Germline lookup yields CDR1 DFQATT and CDR2 SNEGSKA (reference sequence). The CDR3 loop spans 14 amino acids. The CDR3 here is CSARENWGGYGYTF. The CDR3 bases are TGCAGTGCTAGAGAGAACTGGGGGGGCTATGGCTACACCTTC.

This clonotype was seen a few times. The chain couples TRBV4-2 to TRBJ2-3; 9 nucleotides agree with TRBD1. Germline values: CDR1 LGHNA, CDR2 YNFKEQ. V shed 3 bases and J 0 bases; nucleotides not matched to a gene: 4. The CDR3 consists of 16 residues. CDR3 sequence (DNA): TGTGCCAGCAGCCACGAAGGGACAGGGAGCACAGATACGCAGTATTTT. Its protein product is CASSHEGTGSTDTQYF.

This clonotype was counted between two and nine times. The chain links TRBV14 to TRBJ2-1; D is unresolved. Germline V gene lookup returns CDR1 SGHDN and CDR2 FVKESK. V lost 2 bases to trimming and J lost 4 bases, with 12 bases between them. The CDR3 length is 15 residues. Written as DNA, the CDR3 is TGTGCCAGCAGCCAACTTGAGCAAAATTACAATGAGCAGTTCTTC. Translated: CASSQLEQNYNEQFF.

V gene TRBV4-3 combines with J gene TRBJ2-7, with TRBD2 matching over 9 bases. The CDR3 totals 16 residues. In germline, CDR1 is LGHNA, CDR2 YSLEER. J lost 3 bases, V lost 1 base, and 7 bases had no gene match. As DNA, the CDR3 is TGCGCCAGCAGCCAAGCGGCTAGCGGGATTTTCTACGAGCAGTACTTC. It specifies CASSQAASGIFYEQYF.

This chain uses TRBV7-2 with TRBJ2-1; 12 nucleotides align to TRBD2. J lost 0 bases, V lost 5 bases, and 2 bases had no gene match. The germline V gene has CDR1 SGHTA and CDR2 FQGNSA. The CDR3 has 16 amino acids. As DNA, the CDR3 is TGTGCCAGCAGCCGGGGACTAGCGGGCTCCTACAATGAGCAGTTCTTC. Protein product: CASSRGLAGSYNEQFF.

The chain links TRBV5-1 to TRBJ2-7, with D unresolved. Per the germline V gene, CDR1 is SGHRS and CDR2 is YFSETQ. This CDR3 has 12 residues. V was pared by 0 bases and J by 5 bases, with 6 bases between. The CDR3 region is CASSLGRHEQYF. The CDR3 DNA reads TGCGCCAGCAGCTTGGGACGTCACGAGCAGTACTTC.

The chain links TRBV6-1 to TRBJ1-2; D call uncertain. Per germline, CDR1 MNHNS and CDR2 SASEGT. The CDR3 length is 14 residues. V lost 7 bases and J lost 2, with 14 bases in between. DNA for the CDR3: TGTGCCAGCACTCTGGGCCCTGGGAACTATGGCTACACCTTC. It encodes CASTLGPGNYGYTF.